The 31 T cell receptor beta chains reported below all come from one sample, sequenced in a study of T-cell reconstitution after alpha-beta-depleted transplantation in children. TCRbeta library preparation incorporated unique molecular identifiers. TCRdb ran MiXCR on the PCR reads and lists one entry per CDR3 protein. The repertoire holds about 980,000 distinct CDR3 sequences, with about 29% as singletons. Sample: PBMCs, mostly from graft donor cells, taken 360 days after TCRalphabeta/CD19-depleted stem cell transplant. All receptors derive from a boy under two years old who had a stem cell transplant for SCID, so the T cells may come from the graft donor.

The V call is TRBV29-1, the J call TRBJ2-7; 8 bases line up with TRBD1. Germline trimming cut 0 bases from V and 2 bases from J; bases unmatched to any gene: 3. CDR1 and CDR2 (germline): SQVTM, ANQGSEA. The CDR3 is 14 amino acids. CDR3 nucleotide sequence: TGCAGCGTTGAAGAAGGGACAGGACCCTACGAGCAGTACTTC. It codes for CSVEEGTGPYEQYF.

This clonotype was counted only a few times. The genes are TRBV20-1 and TRBJ2-5, with TRBD1 as a possible D gene (6 bases). Germline CDR1 reads DFQATT; CDR2 reads SNEGSKA (reference sequence). V was shortened by 5 bases and J by 4 bases, with 20 bases between the two germline ends. This CDR3 region has 15 residues. The DNA of the CDR3 is TGCAGTGCTTCCCTTGACAGGAGGACCCGAGAGACCCAGTACTTC. Its translation is CSASLDRRTRETQYF.

V is TRBV5-5 and J is TRBJ2-1; possibly TRBD1 for D (5 bases). CDR3 length: 13 amino acids. V was pared by 2 bases and J by 9 bases, with 12 bases between. Germline CDR1 and CDR2: SGHKS and YYEKEE (reference sequence). CDR3 protein: CASSFRPQGEQFF. CDR3 in DNA: TGTGCCAGCAGCTTCCGACCCCAGGGTGAGCAGTTCTTC.

This chain links TRBV11-2 with TRBJ2-3; TRBD2 agrees at 11 bases. The germline CDR1 and CDR2 sequences are SGHAT and FQNNGV. V shed 4 bases and J 6 bases; nucleotides not matched to a gene: 12. This CDR3 has 17 amino acids. The CDR3, as DNA: TGTGCCAGCAGCTCCGACCGACTAGCGGGGACGGGGGATACGCAGTATTTT. Translation: CASSSDRLAGTGDTQYF.

The genes are TRBV18 and TRBJ2-2; D perhaps matches TRBD1 (5 bases). From germline, CDR1 is KGHSH and CDR2 LQKENI. The ends were cut back, 5 bases at V and 0 bases at J, with 16 bases in the middle. This CDR3 has 17 residues. The CDR3 coding sequence is TGTGCCAGCTCATTCCAGGGCCGGTTCGCGAACACCGGGGAGCTGTTTTTT. Its protein is CASSFQGRFANTGELFF. The variable domain in full, completed from reference TRBV18 and TRBJ2-2, reads NAGVMQNPRHLVRRRGQEARLRCSPMKGHSHVYWYRQLPEEGLKFMVYLQKENIIDESGMPKERFSAEFPKEGPSILRIQQVVRGDSAAYFCASSFQGRFANTGELFFGEGSRLTVL.

The chain combines TRBV3-1 with TRBJ2-7, with D possibly being TRBD1 (5 bases). There are 14 residues in the CDR3. The V end lost 1 base, the J end lost 3 bases, and 10 bases lay between the germline ends. Germline V gene lookup returns CDR1 LGHDT and CDR2 YNNKEL (reference sequence). CDR3 protein: CASSQGYDSYEQYF. As DNA, the CDR3 is TGTGCCAGCAGCCAAGGGTATGACAGCTACGAGCAGTACTTC.

The J gene is TRBJ1-6, the V gene TRBV13, with D unclear. Germline V gene data show CDR1 as PRHDT and CDR2 as FYEKMQ (reference sequence). V was shortened by 5 bases and J by 7 bases, with 15 bases between the two germline ends. The CDR3 is made up of 15 amino acids. The CDR3 sequence is CASSATWPRNSPLHF. The CDR3 nucleotides read TGTGCCAGCAGCGCCACTTGGCCGCGCAATTCACCCCTCCACTTT.

The chain carries TRBV15 and TRBJ2-7; D is perhaps TRBD1 (6 bases). Germline V gene sequence: CDR1 LNHNV, CDR2 YYDKDF (reference sequence). The CDR3 loop spans 13 amino acids. Trimming removed 3 bases from V and 4 bases from J, with 10 bases in between. The CDR3 DNA reads TGTGCCACCAGCAGGGGACATCCTTACGAGCAGTACTTC. It is translated as CATSRGHPYEQYF.

The chain has TRBV10-2 and TRBJ2-3, with a weak D call TRBD2 (7 bases). The CDR3 consists of 15 residues. Germline V lookup: CDR1 WSHSY, CDR2 SAAADI. The V end was cut by 3 bases, the J end by 0 bases, with 10 bases between. CDR3 in DNA: TGCGCCAGCAGTGAAGGCGGGGGCAGCACAGATACGCAGTATTTT. It is translated as CASSEGGGSTDTQYF.

V usage is TRBV6-1 and J usage is TRBJ2-6; D ambiguous. The V end was cut by 4 bases, the J end by 0 bases, with 7 bases between. CDR1 is MNHNS, CDR2 SASEGT, per germline. CDR3 length: 15 residues. As DNA, the CDR3 is TGTGCCAGCAGTGTGGTCTTCTCTGGGGCCAACGTCCTGACTTTC. Translation gives CASSVVFSGANVLTF.

The CDR3, as DNA: TGTGCCAGCAGTTTATACGGGACAGGGACAGGAAATGAGCAGTTCTTC. Protein product: CASSLYGTGTGNEQFF. This chain uses TRBV12-3 or TRBV12-4 with TRBJ2-1; 9 nucleotides match TRBD1. After removal of 2 bases from V and 7 bases from J, the junction contained 9 bases not matched to a gene. The CDR3 contains 16 residues.

The genes are TRBV5-1 and TRBJ2-2, with D tentatively TRBD2 (5 bases). This CDR3 spans 15 amino acids. Germline assignment: CDR1 SGHRS and CDR2 YFSETQ. V shed 4 bases and J shed 1 base, with 11 bases lying between them. DNA of the CDR3: TGCGCCAGCAGCCCCCTAAGCGGGAACACCGGGGAGCTGTTTTTT. This gives the protein CASSPLSGNTGELFF.

About this clonotype itself: One end of the junction fails to match germline, which may point to a read error. The genes are TRBV11-2 and TRBJ2-1, with 8 positions matching TRBD2. Per the germline V gene, CDR1 is SGHAT and CDR2 is FQNNGV. This CDR3 has 15 residues. CDR3 loop: CACSLLRTSSNEQFF. The DNA for the CDR3 is TGTGCCTGCAGCTTACTAAGGACTAGCAGCAATGAGCAGTTCTTC.

This clonotype was seen only a few times. This chain joins TRBV28 and TRBJ2-1; 7 bases match TRBD2. V lost 6 bases and J lost 0; bases outside the gene matches: 8. Germline CDR1 and CDR2: MDHEN and SYDVKM. This CDR3 is built from 16 residues. The CDR3 protein is CASSSGTTSSYNEQFF. The CDR3 coding sequence is TGTGCCAGCAGCTCCGGGACTACATCCTCCTACAATGAGCAGTTCTTC. The full variable domain, rest sourced from reference TRBV28 and TRBJ2-1, is DVKVTQSSRYLVKRTGEKVFLECVQDMDHENMFWYRQDPGLGLRLIYFSYDVKMKEKGDIPEGYSVSREKKERFSLILESASTNQTSMYLCASSSGTTSSYNEQFFGPGTRLTVL.

The CDR3 loop is CASSLGPGQGTHEQFF. CDR3 bases: TGTGCCAGCAGCTTAGGCCCGGGACAGGGTACCCATGAGCAGTTCTTC. V gene TRBV7-3 combines with J gene TRBJ2-1; 9 bases are shared with TRBD1. The V segment lost 2 bases and the J segment 8 bases; nucleotides outside the gene matches: 10. CDR1 is SGHTA, CDR2 FQGTGA, per germline. This CDR3 is built from 16 residues.

The rearrangement links TRBV12-3 or TRBV12-4 to TRBJ1-5; D is unclear. The V and J ends lost 2 bases and 6 bases respectively, with 8 bases between them. The CDR3 length is 13 residues. CDR3 amino acids: CASSLLGFQPQHF. CDR3 sequence (DNA): TGTGCCAGCAGTTTATTGGGATTTCAGCCCCAGCATTTT.

This clonotype was observed a few times. The chain recombines TRBV29-1 with TRBJ2-1; D possibly matches TRBD1 or TRBD2 (5 bases each). Germline V gene data show CDR1 as SQVTM and CDR2 as ANQGSEA. CDR3 length: 11 amino acids. Trimming removed 6 bases at V and 10 bases at J, with 13 bases between. The CDR3: CSVRGRREQFF. The CDR3 DNA reads as TGCAGCGTACGGGGCCGTCGGGAGCAGTTCTTC.

This clonotype appeared a few times. The rearrangement uses TRBV7-2 and TRBJ1-6; D is ambiguous. The CDR3 covers 16 residues. Trimming pared 1 base from V and 5 bases from J, leaving 12 bases between. Germline loops: CDR1 SGHTA, CDR2 FQGNSA. The DNA for the CDR3 is TGTGCCAGCAGCTTAGTGGGCCAGCGGAATAATTCACCCCTCCACTTT. Translating gives CASSLVGQRNNSPLHF.

The rearrangement uses TRBV4-3 and TRBJ1-2; D is unresolved. Deletions cut 4 bases from V and 5 bases from J, with 17 bases between. The germline V gene encodes CDR1 LGHNA and CDR2 YSLEER. CDR3 length: 15 amino acids. The CDR3 sequence is CASSPSGQRAYGYTF. Here the CDR3 DNA reads TGCGCCAGCAGCCCTTCCGGTCAGAGGGCGTATGGCTACACCTTC.

This clonotype was counted between two and nine times. The V call is TRBV5-4, the J call TRBJ2-1, with D perhaps matching TRBD2 (5 bases). This CDR3 contains 13 residues. Germline V gene sequence: CDR1 SGHNT, CDR2 YYREEE (reference sequence). The V gene lost 4 bases and the J gene lost 5 bases, with 10 bases spanning the gap. CDR3 nucleotide sequence: TGTGCCAGCAGCCCGACTAACGACAATGAGCAGTTCTTC. This encodes CASSPTNDNEQFF.

Only a few counts were recorded for this clonotype. The V call is TRBV7-9, the J call TRBJ1-2, with a weak D call TRBD1 (6 bases). V was cut by 3 bases and J by 4 bases, with 15 bases left in between. This CDR3 contains 15 residues. Germline values: CDR1 SEHNR, CDR2 FQNEAQ (reference sequence). The CDR3 is CASSLGAGAGYGYTF. CDR3 DNA sequence: TGTGCCAGCAGCTTGGGGGCAGGGGCCGGCTATGGCTACACCTTC.

CDR3 in amino acids: CASSLMPSGLNEQFF. DNA for the CDR3: TGTGCCAGCAGTTTAATGCCATCGGGGCTCAATGAGCAGTTCTTC. This sequence joins TRBV28 and TRBJ2-1; either TRBD1 or TRBD2 may supply D (5 bases each). CDR1 and CDR2 (germline): MDHEN, SYDVKM. V was clipped by 2 bases and J by 6 bases, with 14 bases between them. The CDR3 loop spans 15 amino acids.

The V and J genes are TRBV2 and TRBJ2-5; 9 nucleotides line up with TRBD2. The CDR3 is 15 residues long. Unmatched junction bases numbered 13, after V lost 7 bases and J lost 7 bases. CDR1 and CDR2 from the germline V gene are SNHLY and FYNNEI. The DNA for the CDR3 is TGTGCCAGCACTTTAGGACTAGCGAGCTTTCGGACCCAGTACTTC. This codes for CASTLGLASFRTQYF.

This clonotype was seen a few times. The V call is TRBV20-1, the J call TRBJ1-6; TRBD1 agrees at 7 bases. The ends lost 1 base at V and 10 bases at J; junction bases unmatched: 4. The CDR3 is 13 residues long. Per the germline V gene, CDR1 is DFQATT and CDR2 is SNEGSKA (reference sequence). The CDR3 spells CSARGDRESPLHF. CDR3 DNA: TGCAGTGCTAGAGGCGACAGGGAATCACCCCTCCACTTT.

This chain joins TRBV10-3 and TRBJ2-3; 12 positions match TRBD2. V shed 3 bases and J 2 bases; nucleotides not matched to a gene: 9. Germline V gives CDR1 ENHRY, CDR2 SYGVKD. The CDR3 is 18 amino acids. CDR3 DNA sequence: TGTGCCATCAGTGACCCGAACGGACTAGCGGGACCCACAGATACGCAGTATTTT. Translated, it gives CAISDPNGLAGPTDTQYF.

The V and J genes are TRBV5-1 and TRBJ2-3; no clear D gene. The germline gives CDR1 SGHRS, CDR2 YFSETQ. V lost 4 bases to trimming and J lost 2 bases, with 14 bases between them. The CDR3 extends over 15 amino acids. CDR3 protein: CASSGTRLHTDTQYF. CDR3 sequence (DNA): TGCGCCAGCAGCGGAACACGTCTCCACACAGATACGCAGTATTTT.

This sequence joins TRBV7-2 and TRBJ2-3, with a possible D match to TRBD2 (5 bases). CDR1 and CDR2 from the germline V gene are SGHTA and FQGNSA. The CDR3 covers 13 residues. V was pared by 2 bases and J by 7 bases, with 10 bases between. The CDR3 protein is CASSLISGNTQYF. CDR3 DNA: TGTGCCAGCAGCTTAATATCCGGGAATACGCAGTATTTT.

The J gene is TRBJ2-3, the V gene TRBV29-1; D is unresolved. The CDR3 is 13 amino acids. V was cut by 5 bases and J by 6 bases, with 15 bases left in between. Germline values: CDR1 SQVTM, CDR2 ANQGSEA. CDR3 amino acids: CSVTTFVGDTQYF. DNA for the CDR3: TGCAGCGTTACGACTTTCGTCGGGGATACGCAGTATTTT.

The J gene is TRBJ2-5, the V gene TRBV12-3 or TRBV12-4; possible D gene TRBD2, 6 bases. Between the trimmed V and J ends, which lost 1 base and 3 bases, there was a span of 15 bases. This CDR3 is built from 16 residues. The CDR3 region has the DNA TGTGCCAGCAGTTTAGGAAGGGGACTTTCCAAAGAGACCCAGTACTTC. Amino acid sequence: CASSLGRGLSKETQYF.

V gene TRBV28 combines with J gene TRBJ2-2; no firm D call. The CDR3 length is 16 residues. CDR1 and CDR2 from the germline V gene are MDHEN and SYDVKM. V lost 3 bases to trimming and J lost 0 bases, with 11 bases between them. The CDR3 bases are TGTGCCAGCAGTTTTTGGGCCCTAGCGAACACCGGGGAGCTGTTTTTT. Residues: CASSFWALANTGELFF.

This clonotype was counted only a few times. One end of the junction varies from germline; a read error may be responsible. The V gene is TRBV12-3 or TRBV12-4, the J gene TRBJ1-1, with no clear D. The CDR3 runs to 10 residues. CDR3 coding DNA: TGCGCCAGCAGCCTAGGGCGCGCTTTCTTT. As protein: CASSLGRAFF.